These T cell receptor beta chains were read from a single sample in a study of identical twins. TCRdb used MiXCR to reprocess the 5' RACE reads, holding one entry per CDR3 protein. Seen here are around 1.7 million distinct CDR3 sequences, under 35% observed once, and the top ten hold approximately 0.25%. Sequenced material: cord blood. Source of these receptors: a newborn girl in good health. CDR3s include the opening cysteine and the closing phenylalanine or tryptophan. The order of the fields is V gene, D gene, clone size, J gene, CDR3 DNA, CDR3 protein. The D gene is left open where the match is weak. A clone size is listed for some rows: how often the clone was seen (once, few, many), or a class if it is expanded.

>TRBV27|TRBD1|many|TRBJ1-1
TGTGCCAGCAGTTTAAAGGGGGCGGACACTGAAGCTTTCTTT
CASSLKGADTEAFF
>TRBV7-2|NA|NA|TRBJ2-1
TGTGCCAGCAGCTTAGCGGCCAGAGTGGGGGGTTATAATGAGCAGTTCTTC
CASSLAARVGGYNEQFF
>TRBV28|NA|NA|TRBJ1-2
TGTGCCAGCAGTTTATTCAGGGGCACTAACTATGGCTACACCTTC
CASSLFRGTNYGYTF
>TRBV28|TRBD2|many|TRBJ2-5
TGTGCCAGCAGTTTAAGTACTAGCGGGCAAGAAGAGACCCAGTACTTC
CASSLSTSGQEETQYF
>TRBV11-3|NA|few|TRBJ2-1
TGTGCCAGCAGCCTTCGTAAGGGAGGCTACAATGAGCAGTTCTTC
CASSLRKGGYNEQFF
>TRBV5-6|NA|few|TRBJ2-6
TGTGCCAGCAGCTTGCTCCCCCAGGGAGCTGGGGCCAACGTCCTGACTTTC
CASSLLPQGAGANVLTF
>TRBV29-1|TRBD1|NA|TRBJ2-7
TGCAGCGTCTCCCGACAGGGCGGCTCCTACAATGAGCAGTACTTC
CSVSRQGGSYNEQYF
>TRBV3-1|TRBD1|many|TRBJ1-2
TGTGCCAGCAGCCAGGACAGGGGTCGAGGCTACACCTTC
CASSQDRGRGYTF
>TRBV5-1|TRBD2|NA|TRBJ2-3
TGCGCCAGCAGCTTGATTGCGGGGGAGACAGATACGCAGTATTTT
CASSLIAGETDTQYF
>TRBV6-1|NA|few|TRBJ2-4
TGTGCCAGCAGTGAAAGGAGGGAGGCAAGCCCTACGAGCTGGGAGTACTTC
CASSERREASPTSWEYF
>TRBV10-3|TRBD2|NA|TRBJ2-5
TGTGCCATCAGCTGGGAACTAGCGGGCGGAGAGACCCAGTACTTC
CAISWELAGGETQYF
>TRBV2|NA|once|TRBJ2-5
TGTGCCAGCAATTTAGCAGGAACCCACAATGAGCAGTACTTC
CASNLAGTHNEQYF
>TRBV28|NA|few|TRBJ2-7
TGTGCCAGCAGCCTTCTGCCCGCCGGGGGAAAAAACGAGCAGTACTTC
CASSLLPAGGKNEQYF
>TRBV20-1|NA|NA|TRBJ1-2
TGCAGTGCTCCCGACAGCGGGTATGGCTACACCTTC
CSAPDSGYGYTF
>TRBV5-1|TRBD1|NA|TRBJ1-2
TGCGCCAGCAGCCTGGGCCCCGGGACAGGTCTAAACGGCTACACCTTC
CASSLGPGTGLNGYTF
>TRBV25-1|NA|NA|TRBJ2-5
TGTGCCAGCCACAGCGTCAGCCCCATCGACCAAGAGACCCAGTACTTC
CASHSVSPIDQETQYF
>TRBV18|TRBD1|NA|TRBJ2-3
TGTGCCAGCTCACGACAAGACAGGGCAGATACGCAGTATTTT
CASSRQDRADTQYF
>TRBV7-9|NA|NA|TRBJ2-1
TGTGCCAGCAAGCCGCCCTGGGACCATTACAATGAGCAGTTCTTC
CASKPPWDHYNEQFF
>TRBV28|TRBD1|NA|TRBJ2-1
TGTGCCAGCAGCACGACCGGGACAGGGGGCCCTTTTAGGCAGTTCTTC
CASSTTGTGGPFRQFF
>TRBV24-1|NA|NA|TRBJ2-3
TGTGCCACCAGTGATTTGGATCAGGCCACAGATACGCAGTATTTT
CATSDLDQATDTQYF
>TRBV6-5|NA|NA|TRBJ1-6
TGTGCCAGCAGTTACTCAGGAAATAATTCACCCCTCCACTTT
CASSYSGNNSPLHF
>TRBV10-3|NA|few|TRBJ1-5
TGTGCCATCAGTGAGTCTACGGGTCGGCCCCAGCATTTT
CAISESTGRPQHF
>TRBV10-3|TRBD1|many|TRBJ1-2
TGTGCCATCAGTGGGGACAGGGTAGATGGCTACACCTTC
CAISGDRVDGYTF
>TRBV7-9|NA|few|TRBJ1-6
TGTGCCAGCAGCCCCCCTGCGGATAATTCACCCCTCCACTTT
CASSPPADNSPLHF
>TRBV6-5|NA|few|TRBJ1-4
TGTGCCATAAAGGGAGGGGCCCCACCAATTGGGAATGAAAAACTGTTTTTT
CAIKGGAPPIGNEKLFF
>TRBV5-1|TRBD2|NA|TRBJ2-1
TGCGCCAGCAGCTGGGGTGGCAGGACTAGCGGATACAATGAGCAGTTCTTC
CASSWGGRTSGYNEQFF
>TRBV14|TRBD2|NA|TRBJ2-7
TGTGCCAGCAGCCAAGATGGGAATAGCGGGTACGAGCAGTACTTC
CASSQDGNSGYEQYF
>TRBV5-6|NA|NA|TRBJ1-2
TGTGCCAGCAGCTTGGAGCTCTCAAACTATGGCTACACCTTC
CASSLELSNYGYTF
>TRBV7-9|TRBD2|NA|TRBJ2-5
TGTGCCAGCAGCCTAAGACTAGCGGGAGGGAGTGAGACCCAGTACTTC
CASSLRLAGGSETQYF